This TCR beta chain was found in a study of T cells in Graves' hyperthyroidism and ophthalmopathy. The blood specimen was taken at initial hyperthyroidism diagnosis, before any ophthalmopathy symptoms. Germline CDR1 reads KGHSH; CDR2 reads LQKENI. V gave up 3 bases and J gave up 8 bases; unmatched junction bases: 5. This CDR3 is built from 14 residues. TCR beta CDR3 regions were amplified from RNA transcripts. The HTBI primer set was used in a first-round RT-PCR of the TCR CDR3. TCRdb called the multiplex PCR reads again in MiXCR, with one record for every CDR3 protein. The sample gives about 770,000 distinct CDR3 sequences, about 17% of which show up once; approximately 15% is in the top ten.

This TCR derives from a woman aged 45 to 65 with Graves' hyperthyroidism that later progressed to Graves' ophthalmopathy. Sequencing was performed on blood. The chain uses TRBV18 and TRBJ2-1, with TRBD2 matching 9 bases. The DNA of the CDR3 is TGTGCCAGCTCACCCGCGGGGGGGCTATATGAGCAGTTCTTC. Translation gives CASSPAGGLYEQFF.